The following is a T cell receptor beta chain sequence with its context. The data were obtained in a study of shared clonotypes between healthy human individuals. The wider study: The cohort had two women and three men, ages 18 to 49.

Once extracted for a subset, genomic DNA was divided evenly among several immunoSEQ plates. Original analysis: For the immunoSEQ data, sequences were junction-only without quality scores, so filtering differed. Here immunoSEQ multiplex PCR was the method, and the copy in TCRdb shows in-frame clones only, minus some. V and J calls plus clone size are reproduced from that table; the DNA served to infer D and trimming. This table has roughly 480,000 clones, about 80% appearing once. CDR3 size: 14 residues. Germline V CDR1 and CDR2: SGHVS, FQNEAQ. Trimming took off 2 bases at V and 7 bases at J, with 12 bases between the two ends.

The chain links TRBV7-8 to TRBJ1-3; D ambiguous. This clonotype originated in a woman between 40 and 55 years old in good health. Some clones in this sample may be carry-over from other donors' samples. The source material was PBMCs. CDR3 sequence: CASSLRDVSNTIYF. Here the CDR3 DNA reads TGTGCCAGCAGCTTACGCGATGTTTCGAACACCATATATTTT.